The present entry profiles one T cell receptor (beta chain) with its context. Its target is unknown. This sample was taken from a study of the immune and genomic landscape of osteosarcoma. For the study at large: Pediatric and adult high-grade osteosarcoma patients, median diagnosis age around 30. Points from the study as a whole: Compared with cold C1, the hot C3 cluster had higher, still-low clonality.

The protocol was immunoSEQ multiplex PCR, while the TCRdb copy is restricted to in-frame clones and leaves out a portion. The data show fewer than 3,500 clones, approximately 80% seen once. The ends lost 5 bases at V and 3 bases at J; junction bases unmatched: 10. Germline-derived CDR1 and CDR2 are SGHVS and FQNEAQ. The CDR3 sequence is 17 residues long. The post-treatment osteosarcoma tumors were primary, local recurrence or metastasis specimens from poor-prognosis patients. The specimen was metastatic tumor tissue from the lung. The sequence was collected from a woman between 18 and 30 years old with osteosarcoma. The chain employs TRBV7-8 and TRBJ2-1; 10 bases map to TRBD2. The chain's CDR3 is CASSRKSGGGHYNEQFF. The CDR3 nucleotides read TGTGCCAGCAGCCGGAAAAGCGGGGGGGGACACTACAATGAGCAGTTCTTC.